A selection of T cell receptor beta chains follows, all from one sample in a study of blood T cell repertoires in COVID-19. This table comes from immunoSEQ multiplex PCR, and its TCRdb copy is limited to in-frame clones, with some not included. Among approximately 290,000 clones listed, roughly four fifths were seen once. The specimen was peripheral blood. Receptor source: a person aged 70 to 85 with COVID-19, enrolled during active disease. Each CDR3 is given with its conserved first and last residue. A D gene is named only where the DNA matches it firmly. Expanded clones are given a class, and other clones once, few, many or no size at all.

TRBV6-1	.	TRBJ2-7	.	CASSDRKTRGEQYF	TGTGCCAGCAGTGACAGGAAAACCCGGGGCGAGCAGTACTTC
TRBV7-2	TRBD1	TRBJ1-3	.	CASSSTRDRGVYGNTIYF	TGTGCCAGCAGCTCTACTAGAGACAGGGGTGTATATGGAAACACCATATATTTT
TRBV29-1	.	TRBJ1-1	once	CSVDHHQNTEAFF	TGCAGCGTTGATCATCATCAGAACACTGAAGCTTTCTTT
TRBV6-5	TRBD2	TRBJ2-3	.	CASRLGLAGTDTQYF	TGTGCCAGCAGACTCGGACTAGCGGGGACAGATACGCAGTATTTT
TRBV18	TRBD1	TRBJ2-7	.	CASSPRTGPPGEQYF	TGTGCCAGCTCACCCCGGACAGGGCCACCGGGTGAGCAGTACTTC
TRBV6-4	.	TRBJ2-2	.	CASIKRLANTGELFF	TGTGCCAGCATCAAGCGTCTCGCGAACACCGGGGAGCTGTTTTTT
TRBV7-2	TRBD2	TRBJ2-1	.	CASSLGLANYNEQFF	TGTGCCAGCAGCTTAGGACTAGCGAACTACAATGAGCAGTTCTTC
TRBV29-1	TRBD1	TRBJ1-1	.	CSVELQGEAEAFF	TGCAGCGTTGAGCTCCAGGGGGAAGCTGAAGCTTTCTTT
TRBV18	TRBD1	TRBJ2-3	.	CASSLAPTGRSADTQYF	TGTGCCAGCTCACTAGCTCCGACAGGGAGAAGCGCAGATACGCAGTATTTT
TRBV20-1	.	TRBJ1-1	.	CSASPVGGADLTEAFF	TGCAGTGCTAGTCCGGTGGGGGGGGCGGATTTGACTGAAGCTTTCTTT
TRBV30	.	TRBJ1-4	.	CAFAGDLSEKLFF	TGTGCCTTCGCGGGAGACCTTTCCGAAAAACTGTTTTTT
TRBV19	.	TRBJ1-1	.	CASSMTPETGRDAFF	TGTGCCAGTAGTATGACCCCAGAAACAGGGAGGGATGCTTTCTTT
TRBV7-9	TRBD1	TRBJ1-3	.	CASSRGTDYSGNTIYF	TGTGCCAGCAGCCGAGGGACAGATTACTCTGGAAACACCATATATTTT
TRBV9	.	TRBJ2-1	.	CASSPSPVTGSYNEQFF	TGTGCCAGCAGCCCGAGTCCCGTGACAGGATCATACAATGAGCAGTTCTTC
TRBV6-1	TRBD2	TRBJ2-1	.	CASSEGRLAGGAYNEQFF	TGTGCCAGCAGTGAAGGGAGACTAGCGGGAGGAGCCTACAATGAGCAGTTCTTC
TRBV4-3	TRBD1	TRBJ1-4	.	CASSGTGEPDGEKLFF	TGCGCCAGCAGCGGGACAGGGGAACCGGACGGAGAAAAACTGTTTTTT
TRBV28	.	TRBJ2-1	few	CASSLVSPWVEGVSYNEQFF	TGTGCCAGCAGTTTGGTTAGTCCTTGGGTTGAGGGCGTCTCCTACAATGAGCAGTTCTTC
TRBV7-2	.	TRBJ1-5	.	CASSPQGLLGQPQHF	TGTGCCAGCAGCCCACAGGGTCTACTCGGTCAGCCCCAGCATTTT
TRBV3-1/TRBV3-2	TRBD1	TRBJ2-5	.	CASSRLGTGDETQYF	TGTGCCAGCAGCCGACTGGGGACAGGGGACGAGACCCAGTACTTC
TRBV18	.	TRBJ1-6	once	CASSGTNSNSPLHF	TGTGCCAGCTCAGGGACAAATTCAAATTCACCCCTCCACTTT
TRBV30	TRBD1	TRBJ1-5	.	CAGKGAGNQPQHF	TGTGCCGGAAAGGGGGCAGGGAATCAGCCCCAGCATTTT
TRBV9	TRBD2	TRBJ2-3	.	CASSVAGGALPDTQYF	TGTGCCAGCAGCGTTGCGGGAGGCGCCCTGCCAGATACGCAGTATTTT
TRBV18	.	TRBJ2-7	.	CASSPLPGLTSYEQYF	TGTGCCAGCTCACCTCTACCGGGGTTGACCTCCTACGAGCAGTACTTC
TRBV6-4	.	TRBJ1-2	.	CASSENVANYGYTF	TGTGCCAGCAGTGAAAATGTAGCTAACTATGGCTACACCTTC
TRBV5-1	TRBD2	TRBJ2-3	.	CASSPTSGSTDTQYF	TGCGCCAGCAGCCCGACTAGCGGAAGCACAGATACGCAGTATTTT
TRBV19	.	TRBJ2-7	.	CASSIVSGYEQYF	TGTGCCAGTAGTATAGTGAGCGGCTACGAGCAGTACTTC
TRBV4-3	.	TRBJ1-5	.	CASSQQFGQSSNQPQHF	TGCGCCAGCAGCCAACAGTTTGGACAGAGTAGCAATCAGCCCCAGCATTTT
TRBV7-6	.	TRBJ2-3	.	CASSFEPSSTDTQYF	TGTGCCAGCAGCTTTGAGCCTTCTAGCACAGATACGCAGTATTTT
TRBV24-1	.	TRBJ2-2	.	CATSERASGELFF	TGTGCCACCAGTGAACGAGCTAGCGGGGAGCTGTTTTTT
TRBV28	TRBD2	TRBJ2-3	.	CASITGGGGGTDTQYF	TGTGCCAGCATTACAGGCGGGGGAGGGGGCACAGATACGCAGTATTTT
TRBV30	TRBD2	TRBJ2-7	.	CAWGLGTTDDEQYF	TGTGCCTGGGGCCTCGGGACTACCGACGACGAGCAGTACTTC
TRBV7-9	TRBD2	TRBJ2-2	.	CASSLRGPAGRSTGELFF	TGTGCCAGCAGCTTACGGGGCCCAGCGGGACGTTCCACCGGGGAGCTGTTTTTT
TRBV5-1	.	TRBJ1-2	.	CASSLWEPGVITYGYTF	TGCGCCAGCAGCTTGTGGGAACCAGGGGTCATTACATATGGCTACACCTTC
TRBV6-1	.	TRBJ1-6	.	CASSEAAQGYYNSPLHF	TGTGCCAGCAGTGAAGCGGCCCAGGGCTATTATAATTCACCCCTCCACTTT
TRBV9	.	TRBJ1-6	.	CASSVVVRVRLPSPLHF	TGTGCCAGCAGCGTAGTAGTAAGAGTGAGGTTACCTTCACCCCTCCACTTT
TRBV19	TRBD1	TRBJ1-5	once	CASHSRDRRGPQHF	TGTGCCAGTCACAGCCGGGACAGGAGAGGGCCCCAGCATTTT
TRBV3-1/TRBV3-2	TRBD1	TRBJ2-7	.	CASSLQGAYEQYF	TGTGCCAGCAGCTTACAGGGGGCGTACGAGCAGTACTTC
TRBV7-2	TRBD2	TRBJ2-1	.	CASSLLGTSGTSYNEQFF	TGTGCCAGCAGCTTACTAGGGACTAGCGGGACCTCCTACAATGAGCAGTTCTTC
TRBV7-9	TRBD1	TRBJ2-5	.	CASSLRQGTKETQYF	TGTGCCAGCAGCTTAAGACAGGGGACCAAAGAGACCCAGTACTTC
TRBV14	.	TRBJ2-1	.	CASSLMPRQVSYNEQFF	TGTGCCAGCAGCCTTATGCCCCGACAGGTTTCATACAATGAGCAGTTCTTC
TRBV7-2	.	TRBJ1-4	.	CASSLRARVDEKLFF	TGTGCCAGCAGCTTAAGGGCCAGGGTTGATGAAAAACTGTTTTTT
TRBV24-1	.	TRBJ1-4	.	CATSDPWAERYKGDTQEKLFF	TGTGCCACCAGCGATCCGTGGGCCGAACGCTACAAGGGGGACACACAGGAAAAACTGTTTTTT